One sample yielded the 23 T cell receptor beta chains listed below, sequenced in a study of T cells expressing NK-cell markers. TCRdb reprocessed the 5' RACE reads, keeping one entry per CDR3 protein, no DNA. Its clone listing holds 200,000 to 300,000 distinct CDR3 sequences. The sequenced sample consisted of blood T cells: a sorted CD56 or NKG2C T cell subset, CD4+ or CD8+ T cells, or bulk PBMC T cells (not recorded which). These receptor sequences come from a man between 18 and 35 years old in good health.

This sequence joins TRBV20-1 and TRBJ2-1; checking the TCRdb D call of TRBD2 is not possible without DNA. The CDR3 is made up of 16 amino acids. Germline V gives CDR1 DFQATT, CDR2 SNEGSKA (reference sequence). CDR3 in amino acids: CSAFAGGAGKNNEQFF.

V is TRBV20-1 and J is TRBJ2-3; lacking DNA, the TRBD1 call made by TCRdb goes unchecked. CDR1 is DFQATT, CDR2 SNEGSKA, per germline (reference sequence). The CDR3 sequence is 12 residues long. CDR3: CSASGDTDTQYF.

The chain couples TRBV18 to TRBJ2-1. This CDR3 region has 12 residues. From germline, CDR1 is KGHSH and CDR2 LQKENI. The CDR3 is CASSPPQNEQFF.

This rearrangement joins TRBV13 to TRBJ2-1; TCRdb outputs TRBD1, but without DNA this stays unchecked. From germline, CDR1 is PRHDT and CDR2 FYEKMQ (reference sequence). This CDR3 is built from 14 residues. The CDR3 protein is CASSPPAVYNEQFF.

The J gene is TRBJ2-3, the V gene TRBV7-6; there is no DNA to check the TCRdb D call of TRBD2. Germline V lookup: CDR1 SGHVS, CDR2 FNYEAQ. The CDR3 extends over 16 amino acids. The CDR3 spells CASSDPLASSTDTQYF.

The J gene is TRBJ2-6, the V gene TRBV24-1; TCRdb's assignment of TRBD2 cannot be checked, as there is no DNA. The CDR3 loop spans 14 amino acids. Looked up from germline, CDR1 is KGHDR and CDR2 is SFDVKD. The CDR3 spells CATGGRSGANVLTF.

CDR3: CASSLEQGGAFTDTQYF. The chain links TRBV5-1 to TRBJ2-3; the D call from TCRdb, TRBD1, cannot be confirmed without DNA. This CDR3 spans 17 amino acids. Germline V gene data show CDR1 as SGHRS and CDR2 as YFSETQ.

The CDR3 protein is CASSQSLAGSTDTQYF. This chain uses TRBV4-1 with TRBJ2-3; lacking DNA, the TRBD2 call made by TCRdb goes unchecked. The CDR3 consists of 16 residues. Germline CDR1 is MGHRA and CDR2 is YSYEKL.

The chain joins TRBV7-9 to TRBJ2-3; TCRdb calls TRBD1, which cannot be checked without DNA. The CDR3 length is 15 residues. From germline, CDR1 is SEHNR and CDR2 FQNEAQ (reference sequence). The CDR3 sequence: CASSPGTGTRDTQYF.

The rearrangement uses TRBV2 and TRBJ2-5. The CDR3 consists of 12 residues. The germline V gene has CDR1 SNHLY and CDR2 FYNNEI. This CDR3 is CASIGYQETQYF.

The gene calls are TRBV7-6 and TRBJ1-4; there is no DNA to check the TCRdb D call of TRBD1. The CDR3 totals 15 residues. The germline V gene has CDR1 SGHVS and CDR2 FNYEAQ. The CDR3 sequence: CASSPTGAANEKLFF.

This chain uses TRBV5-4 with TRBJ2-7; the TCRdb call, TRBD1, lacks DNA for checking. Germline CDR1 reads SGHNT; CDR2 reads YYREEE (reference sequence). The CDR3 runs to 15 residues. CDR3 in amino acids: CASSLDQAPRGEQYF.

V usage is TRBV11-2 and J usage is TRBJ2-7; the D call of TRBD2 rests on TCRdb alone, since no DNA is present to check it. CDR1 is SGHAT, CDR2 FQNNGV, per germline. There are 16 residues in the CDR3. The CDR3 here is CASSLVGLADSSGQYF.

This chain connects TRBV5-6 to TRBJ1-6. Per the germline V gene, CDR1 is SGHDT and CDR2 is YYEEEE. CDR3 length: 15 residues. Here the CDR3 reads CASSAKAGYNSPLHF.

This rearrangement joins TRBV12-3 or TRBV12-4 to TRBJ2-5; TCRdb lists TRBD2, though no DNA is available to test this call. The CDR3 has 13 residues. The CDR3 loop reads CASTRGLQETQYF.

The V and J genes are TRBV5-1 and TRBJ1-6; TCRdb names TRBD1, which stays unverified in the absence of DNA. CDR1 is SGHRS, CDR2 YFSETQ, per germline. This CDR3 spans 15 amino acids. CDR3 protein: CASSLGARGGSPLHF.

This chain uses TRBV29-1 with TRBJ2-1; no DNA is available, so the TRBD1 call from TCRdb remains unchecked. This CDR3 comprises 14 residues. CDR1 and CDR2 (germline): SQVTM, ANQGSEA. The CDR3 sequence is CSVGGGGGYNEQFF.

J is TRBJ1-1 and V is TRBV5-1; TCRdb selects TRBD1, and the lack of DNA leaves this call unchecked. CDR1 and CDR2 from the germline V gene are SGHRS and YFSETQ. This CDR3 is built from 15 residues. The CDR3 sequence is CASSGTGVPNTEAFF.

This sequence joins TRBV20-1 and TRBJ2-1; TCRdb's D call of TRBD2 is untestable without DNA. Germline V gene data show CDR1 as DFQATT and CDR2 as SNEGSKA (reference sequence). The CDR3 spans 17 residues. CDR3 in amino acids: CSTKGYGSGLGSYEQFF.

The chain's CDR3 is CSVSSRGNTIYF. The V gene is TRBV29-1, the J gene TRBJ1-3. The CDR3 extends over 12 amino acids. CDR1 is SQVTM and CDR2 is ANQGSEA in the germline V gene.

The CDR3 region is CASSLIQLTSGNTIYF. The chain couples TRBV18 to TRBJ1-3. Germline values: CDR1 KGHSH, CDR2 LQKENI. The CDR3 is made up of 16 amino acids.

V is TRBV7-9 and J is TRBJ2-2; the D call from TCRdb, TRBD1, cannot be confirmed without DNA. The CDR3 is 17 amino acids. Germline V gene data show CDR1 as SEHNR and CDR2 as FQNEAQ (reference sequence). The CDR3: CASSLRMGTKDTGELFF.

The genes are TRBV12-3 or TRBV12-4 and TRBJ1-1; TCRdb proposes TRBD1, but this gene call is untestable without DNA. This CDR3 comprises 14 residues. CDR3 amino acids: CASSFLRSTGEAFF.